Listed below are T cell receptor beta chains from one sample, sequenced in a study of response to subunit inactivated influenza vaccine. MiXCR, run by TCRdb on the RT-PCR reads, gives a single entry per CDR3 protein. This sample has approximately 680,000 distinct CDR3 sequences, with approximately 14% found just once. Sequenced here: PBMCs from blood, sampled about 13 days after vaccination. The receptors here all came from a man in his fifties who received an inactivated influenza vaccine. CDR3s include the opening cysteine and the closing phenylalanine or tryptophan. Fields, in order: D gene, V gene, clone size, J gene, CDR3 protein, CDR3 DNA. A D gene is named only where the DNA matches it firmly. Rows give clone size only sometimes, using once, few, many, or a class for an expanded clone.

>.|TRBV6-1|.|TRBJ1-5
CASRRTAHSNQPQHF
TGTGCCAGCAGGAGGACAGCCCATAGCAATCAGCCCCAGCATTTT
>.|TRBV11-2|.|TRBJ2-3
CASSRGGDRTDTQYF
TGTGCCAGCAGCCGAGGGGGGGACCGCACAGATACGCAGTATTTT
>.|TRBV6-1|few|TRBJ1-2
CASSPRTGTGGYTF
TGTGCCAGCAGCCCCCGCACAGGGACTGGTGGCTACACCTTC
>TRBD2|TRBV4-3|few|TRBJ2-6
CASSLLAGAISGANVLTF
TGCGCCAGCAGCTTATTAGCGGGAGCGATCTCTGGGGCCAACGTCCTGACTTTC
>TRBD1|TRBV5-6|.|TRBJ2-7
CASSLFPGTDTYEQYF
TGTGCCAGCAGCTTGTTTCCCGGGACAGACACCTACGAGCAGTACTTC
>TRBD1|TRBV12-3/TRBV12-4|few|TRBJ1-4
CASRQGRTNEKLFF
TGTGCCAGCAGACAGGGGAGAACTAATGAAAAACTGTTTTTT
>TRBD1|TRBV6-1|few|TRBJ1-5
CASKGTVRQPQHF
TGTGCCAGCAAAGGGACAGTGCGTCAGCCCCAGCATTTT
>.|TRBV11-2|.|TRBJ2-5
CASLRGSQETQYF
TGTGCCAGTCTGAGGGGGAGCCAAGAGACCCAGTACTTC
>.|TRBV7-2|few|TRBJ2-3
CASSLVGTSTDTQYF
TGTGCCAGCAGCTTAGTGGGGACTAGCACAGATACGCAGTATTTT
>TRBD1|TRBV29-1|.|TRBJ2-6
CSVEGPGQGISGANVLTF
TGCAGCGTTGAAGGGCCGGGACAGGGGATCTCTGGGGCCAACGTCCTGACTTTC
>.|TRBV6-1|many|TRBJ1-2
CASSEAGNYGYTF
TGTGCCAGCAGTGAAGCGGGGAACTATGGCTACACCTTC
>.|TRBV12-3/TRBV12-4|few|TRBJ2-7
CASSLREISYEQYF
TGTGCCAGCAGTCTCAGGGAGATCTCCTACGAGCAGTACTTC
>TRBD2|TRBV5-1|.|TRBJ2-1
CASSGWTSGSYNEQFF
TGCGCCAGCAGCGGATGGACTAGCGGGAGCTACAATGAGCAGTTCTTC
>TRBD2|TRBV6-5|.|TRBJ2-3
CASSYGTRLTDTQYF
TGTGCCAGCAGTTACGGGACTAGATTAACAGATACGCAGTATTTT
>TRBD1|TRBV5-1|.|TRBJ2-7
CASSFSQGAYEQYF
TGCGCCAGCAGCTTTTCTCAGGGGGCCTACGAGCAGTACTTC
>TRBD1|TRBV29-1|many|TRBJ2-1
CSVDRPDRGSYNEQFF
TGCAGCGTTGACCGCCCCGACAGGGGCTCCTACAATGAGCAGTTCTTC
>TRBD1|TRBV6-1|.|TRBJ1-2
CVSIGTGGGGGYTF
TGTGTCAGCATCGGGACAGGCGGGGGCGGTGGCTACACCTTC
>.|TRBV29-1|few|TRBJ2-1
CSVDGKSYNEQFF
TGCAGCGTTGACGGGAAATCCTACAATGAGCAGTTCTTC
>TRBD2|TRBV11-2|.|TRBJ2-3
CASSLDSFLAGGQKTDTQYF
TGTGCCAGCAGCTTAGATTCCTTCCTAGCGGGAGGCCAAAAGACAGATACGCAGTATTTT
>.|TRBV7-2|.|TRBJ2-3
CASSLLVASPDTQYF
TGTGCCAGCAGCTTACTTGTAGCCTCACCAGATACGCAGTATTTT
>.|TRBV5-6|.|TRBJ2-2
CASSAWVRPNGELFF
TGTGCCAGCAGCGCTTGGGTTCGGCCGAATGGGGAGCTGTTTTTT
>TRBD1|TRBV29-1|.|TRBJ2-1
CSAGGTGGYNEQFF
TGCAGCGCAGGGGGGACAGGGGGCTACAATGAGCAGTTCTTC
>TRBD2|TRBV7-9|.|TRBJ2-3
CASSSSSGGASTQYF
TGTGCCAGCAGCTCTTCTAGCGGGGGGGCCTCTACGCAGTATTTT
>.|TRBV5-1|few|TRBJ2-3
CASSPGLEADTQYF
TGCGCCAGCAGCCCGGGACTTGAGGCAGATACGCAGTATTTT
>TRBD2|TRBV5-6|.|TRBJ2-2
CASSVGLAGVVTGTGELFF
TGTGCCAGCAGCGTGGGACTAGCGGGAGTGGTAACGGGCACCGGGGAGCTGTTTTTT
>.|TRBV10-3|.|TRBJ2-3
CAISTGTDTQYF
TGTGCCATCAGTACAGGGACAGATACGCAGTATTTT
>.|TRBV12-3/TRBV12-4|few|TRBJ1-4
CASSSGTFNEKLFF
TGTGCCAGCAGTTCTGGGACTTTTAATGAAAAACTGTTTTTT
>TRBD1|TRBV20-1|few|TRBJ2-2
CSARRGHGELFF
TGCAGTGCTAGAAGGGGGCACGGGGAGCTGTTTTTT
>.|TRBV15|.|TRBJ2-7
CATSRGPVGEQYF
TGTGCCACCAGCAGGGGACCTGTCGGCGAGCAGTACTTC
>.|TRBV29-1|.|TRBJ2-5
CSVGPARQETQYF
TGCAGCGTTGGGCCGGCACGCCAAGAGACCCAGTACTTC
>.|TRBV30|.|TRBJ2-7
CAWSDKLYEQYF
TGTGCCTGGAGCGACAAACTCTACGAGCAGTACTTC
>.|TRBV4-3|.|TRBJ1-1
CASSRSLLQGPEAFF
TGCGCCAGCAGCCGCTCACTACTACAGGGTCCTGAAGCTTTCTTT
>.|TRBV6-5|.|TRBJ2-1
CASSYSSRSYNEQFF
TGTGCCAGCAGTTACTCGAGCCGCTCCTACAATGAGCAGTTCTTC
>TRBD1|TRBV5-1|few|TRBJ2-7
CASSLLTGRVHEQYF
TGCGCCAGCAGCCTCTTGACAGGGCGAGTCCACGAGCAGTACTTC
>.|TRBV28|few|TRBJ1-1
CAILGRTNTEAFF
TGTGCCATTTTGGGGCGGACGAACACTGAAGCTTTCTTT
>TRBD2|TRBV7-9|few|TRBJ2-5
CASSWGAGREDHETQYF
TGTGCCAGCAGCTGGGGCGCAGGGCGGGAGGACCACGAGACCCAGTACTTC
>TRBD2|TRBV28|once|TRBJ2-3
CASAIGTSAFSFTDTQYF
TGTGCCAGTGCAATTGGGACTAGCGCCTTTTCGTTCACAGATACGCAGTATTTT
>TRBD1|TRBV18|few|TRBJ2-7
CASSPPDRAHEQYF
TGTGCCAGCTCACCACCGGACAGGGCACACGAGCAGTACTTC
>TRBD1|TRBV12-3/TRBV12-4|.|TRBJ1-1
CASGGQGLTEAFF
TGTGCCAGCGGGGGACAGGGACTCACTGAAGCTTTCTTT
>.|TRBV5-1|.|TRBJ2-7
CASSLIDRNYEQYF
TGCGCCAGCAGCTTAATCGACAGGAACTACGAGCAGTACTTC